This TCR beta chain emerged from a study of molecular identifiers for immune sequencing clone quantification. Bulk TCR libraries used previously described methods and listed TCR primers. Using its own MiXCR run on the PCR reads, TCRdb lists one record per CDR3 protein. The table includes about 630,000 distinct CDR3 sequences, less than 30% detected once. Germline CDR1 is GTSNPN and CDR2 is SVGIG (reference sequence). There are 11 residues in the CDR3. V lost 6 bases and J 4 bases, leaving 9 bases between the germline ends. Source material: naive CD8+ T cells from blood, with Jurkat cell RNA spiked in. Subset of the sample: FACS-sorted CD8+CD4-CCR7+CD45RA+ naive T cells. The TCR originated in a human donor in good health. Some libraries in this study had Jurkat cell RNA spiked in. This chain connects TRBV30 to TRBJ1-2; D possibly corresponds to TRBD1 (5 bases). The CDR3 reads CACPGSYGYTF. Here the CDR3 DNA reads TGTGCCTGCCCAGGGAGCTATGGCTACACCTTC.